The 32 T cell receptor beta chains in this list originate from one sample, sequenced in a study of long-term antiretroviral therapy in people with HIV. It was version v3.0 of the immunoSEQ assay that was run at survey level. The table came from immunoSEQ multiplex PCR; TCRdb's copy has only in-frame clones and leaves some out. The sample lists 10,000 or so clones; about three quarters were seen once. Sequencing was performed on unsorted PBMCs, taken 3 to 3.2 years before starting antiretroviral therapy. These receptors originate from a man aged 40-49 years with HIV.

CDR3 residues: CASSVAGTGFEQYF. CDR3 bases: TGTGCCAGCAGCGTAGCGGGGACAGGTTTCGAGCAGTACTTC. V usage is TRBV9 and J usage is TRBJ2-7; 8 positions agree with TRBD1. Germline values: CDR1 SGDLS, CDR2 YYNGEE. CDR3 length equals 14 residues. Trimming cost V 0 bases and J 6 bases; bases outside gene matches: 5.

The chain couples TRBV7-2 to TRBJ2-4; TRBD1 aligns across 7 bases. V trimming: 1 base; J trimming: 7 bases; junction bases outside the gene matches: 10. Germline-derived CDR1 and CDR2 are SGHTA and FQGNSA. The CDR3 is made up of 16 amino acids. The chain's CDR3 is CASSLGRQGLINIQYF. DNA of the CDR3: TGTGCCAGCAGCTTAGGAAGACAGGGCCTAATCAACATTCAGTACTTC.

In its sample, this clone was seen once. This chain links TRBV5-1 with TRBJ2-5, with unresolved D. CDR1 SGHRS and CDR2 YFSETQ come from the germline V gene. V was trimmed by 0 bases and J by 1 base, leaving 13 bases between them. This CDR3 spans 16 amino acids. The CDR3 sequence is CASSLARQAFQETQYF. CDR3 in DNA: TGCGCCAGCAGCTTGGCCAGGCAGGCCTTCCAAGAGACCCAGTACTTC.

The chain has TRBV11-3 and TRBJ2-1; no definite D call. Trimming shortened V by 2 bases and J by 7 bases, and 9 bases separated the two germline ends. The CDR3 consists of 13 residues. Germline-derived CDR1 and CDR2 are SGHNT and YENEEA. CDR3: CASSLRPGNEQFF. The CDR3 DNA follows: TGTGCCAGCAGCTTACGTCCGGGTAATGAGCAGTTCTTC.

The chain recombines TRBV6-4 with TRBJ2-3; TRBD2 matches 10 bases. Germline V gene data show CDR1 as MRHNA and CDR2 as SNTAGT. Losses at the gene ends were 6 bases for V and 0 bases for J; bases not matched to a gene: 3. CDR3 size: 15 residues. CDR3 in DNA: TGTGCCAGCAGCAGGACTAGCGGAAGCACAGATACGCAGTATTTT. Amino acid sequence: CASSRTSGSTDTQYF.

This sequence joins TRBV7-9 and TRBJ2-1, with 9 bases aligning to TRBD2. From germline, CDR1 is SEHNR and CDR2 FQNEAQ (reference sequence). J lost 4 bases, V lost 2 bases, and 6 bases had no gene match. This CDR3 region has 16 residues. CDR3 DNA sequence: TGTGCCAGCAGCTTATTTGGGACTAGCCAATACAATGAGCAGTTCTTC. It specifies CASSLFGTSQYNEQFF.

CDR3 DNA: TGTGCCAGCAGCTTGCACAGGGGGAGCAACGAGCAGTACTTC. The encoded protein is CASSLHRGSNEQYF. This chain links TRBV11-3 with TRBJ2-7, with 8 nucleotides matching TRBD1. Trimming removed 3 bases from V and 5 bases from J; junction bases left unmatched: 6. CDR3 length: 14 amino acids. CDR1 is SGHNT, CDR2 YENEEA, per germline.

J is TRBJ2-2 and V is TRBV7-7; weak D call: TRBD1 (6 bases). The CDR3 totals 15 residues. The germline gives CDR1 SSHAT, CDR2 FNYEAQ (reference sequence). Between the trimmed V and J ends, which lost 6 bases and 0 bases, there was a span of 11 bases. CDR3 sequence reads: CASRAGTTNTGELFF. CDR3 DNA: TGTGCCAGCAGGGCCGGGACAACGAACACCGGGGAGCTGTTTTTT.

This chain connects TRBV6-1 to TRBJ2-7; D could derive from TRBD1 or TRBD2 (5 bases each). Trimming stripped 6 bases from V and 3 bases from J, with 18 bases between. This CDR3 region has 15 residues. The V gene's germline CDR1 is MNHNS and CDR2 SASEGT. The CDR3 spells CASRREPGRHYEQYF. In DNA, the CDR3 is TGTGCCAGCAGGAGGGAACCGGGACGGCACTACGAGCAGTACTTC.

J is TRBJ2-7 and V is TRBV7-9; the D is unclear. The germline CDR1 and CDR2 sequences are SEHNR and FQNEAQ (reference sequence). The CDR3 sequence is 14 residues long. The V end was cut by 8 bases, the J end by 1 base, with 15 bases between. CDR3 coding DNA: TGTGCCAGCCAACGGATAGAATTGTCCTACGAGCAGTACTTC. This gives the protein CASQRIELSYEQYF.

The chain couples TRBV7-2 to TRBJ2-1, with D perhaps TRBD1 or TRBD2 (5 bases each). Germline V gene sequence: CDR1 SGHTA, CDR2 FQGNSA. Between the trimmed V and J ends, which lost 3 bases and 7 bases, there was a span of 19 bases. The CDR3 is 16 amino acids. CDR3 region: CASSFRVGTLLNEQFF. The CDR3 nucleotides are TGTGCCAGCAGCTTTCGGGTCGGGACCCTCTTAAATGAGCAGTTCTTC.

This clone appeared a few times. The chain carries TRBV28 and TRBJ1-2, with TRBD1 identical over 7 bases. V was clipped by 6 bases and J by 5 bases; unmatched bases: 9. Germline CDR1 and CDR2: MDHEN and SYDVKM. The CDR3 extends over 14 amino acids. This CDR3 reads CASRSQGNMYGYTF. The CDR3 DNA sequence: TGTGCCAGCAGATCACAGGGGAATATGTATGGCTACACCTTC.

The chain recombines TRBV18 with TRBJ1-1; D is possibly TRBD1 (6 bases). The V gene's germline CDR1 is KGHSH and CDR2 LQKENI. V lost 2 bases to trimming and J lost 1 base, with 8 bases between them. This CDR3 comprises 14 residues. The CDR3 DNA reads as TGTGCCAGCTCACCAGGACAGCAGAACACTGAAGCTTTCTTT. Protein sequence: CASSPGQQNTEAFF.

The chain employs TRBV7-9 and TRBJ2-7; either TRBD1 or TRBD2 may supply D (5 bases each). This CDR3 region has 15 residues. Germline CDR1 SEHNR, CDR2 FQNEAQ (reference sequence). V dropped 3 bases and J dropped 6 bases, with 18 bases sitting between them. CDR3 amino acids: CASSFSGTLGSEQYF. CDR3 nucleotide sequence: TGTGCCAGCAGCTTTTCCGGGACCCTCGGGTCCGAGCAGTACTTC.

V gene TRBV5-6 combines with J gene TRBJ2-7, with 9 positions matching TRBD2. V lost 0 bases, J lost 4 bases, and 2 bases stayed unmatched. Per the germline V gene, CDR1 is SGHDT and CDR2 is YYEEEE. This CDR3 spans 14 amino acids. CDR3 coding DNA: TGTGCCAGCAGCTTGGGGAGCGGGAGGTACGAGCAGTACTTC. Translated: CASSLGSGRYEQYF.

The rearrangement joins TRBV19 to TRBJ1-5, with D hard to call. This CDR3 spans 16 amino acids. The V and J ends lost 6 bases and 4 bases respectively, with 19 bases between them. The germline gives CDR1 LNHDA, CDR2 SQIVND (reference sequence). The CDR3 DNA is TGTGCCAGTAGCCCCATCAAAGTACTTCAGAATCAGCCCCAGCATTTT. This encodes CASSPIKVLQNQPQHF.

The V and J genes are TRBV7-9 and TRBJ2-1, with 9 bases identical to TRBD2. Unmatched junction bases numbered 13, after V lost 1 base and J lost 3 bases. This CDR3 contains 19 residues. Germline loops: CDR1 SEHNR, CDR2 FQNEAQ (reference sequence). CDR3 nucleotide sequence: TGTGCCAGCAGCTTAGGAGGCGGTAGCGGGAGATCCGGCTACAATGAGCAGTTCTTC. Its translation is CASSLGGGSGRSGYNEQFF.

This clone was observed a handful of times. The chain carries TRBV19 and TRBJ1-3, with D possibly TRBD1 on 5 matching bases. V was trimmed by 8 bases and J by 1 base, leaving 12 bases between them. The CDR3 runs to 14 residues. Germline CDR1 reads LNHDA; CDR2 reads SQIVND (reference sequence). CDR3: CASVDGQSGNTIYF. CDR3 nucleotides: TGTGCCAGTGTGGACGGACAATCTGGAAACACCATATATTTT.

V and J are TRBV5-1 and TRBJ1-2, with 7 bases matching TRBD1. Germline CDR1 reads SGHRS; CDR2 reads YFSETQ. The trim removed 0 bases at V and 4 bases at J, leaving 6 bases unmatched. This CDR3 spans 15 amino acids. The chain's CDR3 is CASSLGQGFSYGYTF. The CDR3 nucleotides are TGCGCCAGCAGCTTGGGACAGGGTTTCTCCTATGGCTACACCTTC.

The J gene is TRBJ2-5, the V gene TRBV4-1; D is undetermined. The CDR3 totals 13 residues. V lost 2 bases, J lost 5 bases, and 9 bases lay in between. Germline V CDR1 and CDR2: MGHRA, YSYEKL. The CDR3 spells CASSQSLGETQYF. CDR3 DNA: TGCGCCAGCAGCCAATCCCTAGGGGAGACCCAGTACTTC.

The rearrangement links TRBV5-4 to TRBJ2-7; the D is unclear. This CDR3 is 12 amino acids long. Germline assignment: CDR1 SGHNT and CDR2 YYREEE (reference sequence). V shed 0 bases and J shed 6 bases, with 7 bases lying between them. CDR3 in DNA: TGTGCCAGCAGCTTGGGGAATTCCGAGCAGTACTTC. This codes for CASSLGNSEQYF.

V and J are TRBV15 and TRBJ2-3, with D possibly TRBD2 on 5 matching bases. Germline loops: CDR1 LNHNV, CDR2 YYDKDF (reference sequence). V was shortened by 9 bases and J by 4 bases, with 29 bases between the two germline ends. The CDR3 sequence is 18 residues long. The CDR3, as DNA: TGTGCCACTCGGCGTGGCGCCCGCGGCTTGATTAGCGCAGATACGCAGTATTTT. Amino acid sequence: CATRRGARGLISADTQYF.

The CDR3 region is CASSQRLGLAGSNTGELFF. The CDR3 DNA follows: TGTGCCAGCAGCCAACGATTGGGTCTAGCGGGTTCGAACACCGGGGAGCTGTTTTTT. J is TRBJ2-2 and V is TRBV4-2; 8 bases are a match to TRBD2. Germline V gene lookup returns CDR1 LGHNA and CDR2 YNFKEQ. The CDR3 length is 19 residues. Unmatched junction bases numbered 11, after V lost 2 bases and J lost 0 bases.

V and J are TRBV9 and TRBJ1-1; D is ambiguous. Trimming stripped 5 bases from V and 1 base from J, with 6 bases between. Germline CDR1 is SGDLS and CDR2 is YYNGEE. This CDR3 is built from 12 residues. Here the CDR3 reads CASSRENTEAFF. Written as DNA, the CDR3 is TGTGCCAGCAGTAGGGAGAACACTGAAGCTTTCTTT.

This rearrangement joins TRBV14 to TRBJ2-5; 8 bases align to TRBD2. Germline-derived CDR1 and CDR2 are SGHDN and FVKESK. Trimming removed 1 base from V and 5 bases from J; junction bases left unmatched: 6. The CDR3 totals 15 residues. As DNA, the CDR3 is TGTGCCAGCAGCCAAGGTAACGGGAGGGCCGAGACCCAGTACTTC. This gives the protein CASSQGNGRAETQYF.

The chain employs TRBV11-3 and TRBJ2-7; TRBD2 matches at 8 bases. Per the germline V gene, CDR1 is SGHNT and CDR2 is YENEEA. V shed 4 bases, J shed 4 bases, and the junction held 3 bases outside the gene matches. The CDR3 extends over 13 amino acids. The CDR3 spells CASSYGLAYEQYF. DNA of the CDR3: TGTGCCAGCAGCTATGGACTAGCTTACGAGCAGTACTTC.

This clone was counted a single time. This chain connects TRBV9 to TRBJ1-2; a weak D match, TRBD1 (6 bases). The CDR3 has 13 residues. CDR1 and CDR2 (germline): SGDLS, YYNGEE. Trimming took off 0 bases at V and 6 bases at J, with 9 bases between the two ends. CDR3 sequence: CASSVDRQDGYTF. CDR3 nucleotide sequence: TGTGCCAGCAGCGTAGACAGACAGGATGGCTACACCTTC.

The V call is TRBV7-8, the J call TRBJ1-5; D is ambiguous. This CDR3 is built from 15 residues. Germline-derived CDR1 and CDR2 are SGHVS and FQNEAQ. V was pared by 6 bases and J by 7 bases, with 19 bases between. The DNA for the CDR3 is TGTGCCAGCAGATTGGGCTCTAAGGATGAGCAGCCCCAGCATTTT. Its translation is CASRLGSKDEQPQHF.

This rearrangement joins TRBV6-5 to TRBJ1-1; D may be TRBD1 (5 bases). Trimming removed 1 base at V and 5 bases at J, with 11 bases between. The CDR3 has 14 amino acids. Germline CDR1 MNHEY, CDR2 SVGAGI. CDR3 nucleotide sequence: TGTGCCAGCAGTTACTACGGGGACCAAACTGAAGCTTTCTTT. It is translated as CASSYYGDQTEAFF.

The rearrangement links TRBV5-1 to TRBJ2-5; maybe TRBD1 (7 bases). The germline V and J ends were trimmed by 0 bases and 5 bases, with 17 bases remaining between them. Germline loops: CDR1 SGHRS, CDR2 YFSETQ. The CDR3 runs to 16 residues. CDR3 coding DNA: TGCGCCAGCAGCTTGGGACAGGGAGGAGTAGGTGAGACCCAGTACTTC. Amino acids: CASSLGQGGVGETQYF.

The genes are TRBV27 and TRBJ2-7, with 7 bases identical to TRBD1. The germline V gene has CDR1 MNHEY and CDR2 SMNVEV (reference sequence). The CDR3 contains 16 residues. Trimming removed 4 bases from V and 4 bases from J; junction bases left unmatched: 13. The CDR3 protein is CASSWQQGIVIYEQYF. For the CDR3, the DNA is TGTGCCAGCAGTTGGCAACAGGGGATCGTTATATACGAGCAGTACTTC.

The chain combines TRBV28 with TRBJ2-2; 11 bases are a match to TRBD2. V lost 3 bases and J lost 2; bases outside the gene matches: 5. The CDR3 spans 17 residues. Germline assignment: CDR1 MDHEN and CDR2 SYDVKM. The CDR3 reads CASSLLLAGVNTGELFF. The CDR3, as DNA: TGTGCCAGCAGTTTGCTACTAGCGGGAGTAAACACCGGGGAGCTGTTTTTT.